The 28 T cell receptor beta chains below come from one sample, sequenced in a study of molecular identifiers for immune sequencing clone quantification. TCRdb used MiXCR to reprocess the PCR reads, holding one entry per CDR3 protein. This repertoire shows some 320,000 distinct CDR3 sequences, roughly 24% found once; its top ten account for about 0.7%. The specimen sequenced was naive CD8+ T cells from blood, with Jurkat cell RNA spiked in. Described subset: FACS-sorted CD8+CD4-CCR7+CD45RA+ naive T cells. These receptors all come from a human donor in good health. Some libraries in this study had Jurkat cell RNA spiked in.

CDR3 amino acids: CSASSTSAGGLYEQYF. DNA for the CDR3: TGCAGTGCTAGCTCCACTTCTGCAGGGGGCCTGTACGAGCAGTACTTC. V usage is TRBV20-1 and J usage is TRBJ2-7, with TRBD1 matching over 8 bases. The CDR3 extends over 16 amino acids. V trimming: 3 bases; J trimming: 4 bases; junction bases outside the gene matches: 14. The V gene's germline CDR1 is DFQATT and CDR2 SNEGSKA (reference sequence).

Ten or more counts support this clonotype. The chain combines TRBV24-1 with TRBJ1-5; tentative D call: TRBD1 (5 bases). The germline gives CDR1 KGHDR, CDR2 SFDVKD. The CDR3 consists of 16 residues. V dropped 5 bases and J dropped 6 bases, with 19 bases sitting between them. The CDR3 loop reads CATSGVGIGAIQPQHF. Written as DNA, the CDR3 is TGTGCCACCAGTGGGGTGGGCATAGGGGCCATTCAGCCCCAGCATTTT.

The sample holds a few counts of this clonotype. This chain joins TRBV24-1 and TRBJ2-1; no clear D gene. With 3 bases removed from V and 8 bases from J, the gap between germline ends came to 10 bases. The CDR3 runs 13 residues. The germline CDR1 and CDR2 sequences are KGHDR and SFDVKD. The CDR3 nucleotides read TGTGCCACCAGTGATCTAGGGATGGATGAGCAGTTCTTC. This gives the protein CATSDLGMDEQFF.

To note about this clonotype: A much larger clone lies one base from this, so it may be a read error. The J gene is TRBJ1-5, the V gene TRBV12-5, with a possible D match to TRBD1 (5 bases). The CDR3 contains 13 residues. Germline assignment: CDR1 LGHNT and CDR2 FRNRAP. CDR3 coding DNA: TGTGCTAGTGGTTTGGGGTCGGGGCAGCCCCGGCATTTT. Translation: CASGLGSGQPRHF.

A remark on this clonotype: The junction differs from germline at one of its ends, possibly a read error. V is TRBV7-3 and J is TRBJ1-2, with D possibly TRBD1 on 5 matching bases. Per the germline V gene, CDR1 is SGHTA and CDR2 is FQGTGA. The length of the CDR3 is 13 residues. CDR3 loop: CASSLTGNPGLDF. In nucleotides, the CDR3 is TGTGCCAGCAGCTTAACTGGGAACCCAGGGCTGGACTTC.

This clonotype showed up many times. V usage is TRBV29-1 and J usage is TRBJ2-1; the D gene could be TRBD1 or TRBD2 (5 bases each). This CDR3 is built from 16 residues. Trimming pared 3 bases from V and 0 bases from J, leaving 15 bases between. Germline lookup yields CDR1 SQVTM and CDR2 ANQGSEA. CDR3 amino acids: CSVDGTYLSSYNEQFF. The CDR3 DNA reads as TGCAGCGTTGATGGGACGTACTTAAGCTCCTACAATGAGCAGTTCTTC.

There are a few counts of this clonotype. One end of the junction is discordant with germline, which a read error may explain. This sequence joins TRBV7-6 and TRBJ2-3; 7 bases line up with TRBD1. The germline V gene encodes CDR1 SGHVS and CDR2 FNYEAQ. The CDR3 contains 14 residues. DNA of the CDR3: TGTGCCAGCAGCTTAGCAGGGGGCGGAGATACGCAGTGTTTT. It encodes CASSLAGGGDTQCF.

For this clonotype: A much larger clonotype is one base distant, so this may be a read error. The chain joins TRBV6-5 to TRBJ2-5, with 10 bases matching TRBD1. The CDR3 is 16 amino acids. CDR1 is MNHEY, CDR2 SVGAGI, per germline. The CDR3 DNA reads TGTGCCAGCAGTCACTCCACGACAGGGGGCTTAGAGACCCAGTACTTC. Its protein is CASSHSTTGGLETQYF.

The chain employs TRBV7-9 and TRBJ2-3, with 13 bases aligning to TRBD2. Germline CDR1 is SEHNR and CDR2 is FQNEAQ (reference sequence). CDR3 length equals 15 residues. Unmatched junction bases numbered 1, after V lost 3 bases and J lost 4 bases. This CDR3 is CASSFGLAGADTQYF. The CDR3 nucleotides are TGTGCCAGCAGCTTTGGACTAGCGGGAGCAGATACGCAGTATTTT.

The rearrangement links TRBV5-1 to TRBJ2-7; no reliable D call. The V and J ends lost 4 bases and 5 bases respectively, with 13 bases between them. The CDR3 sequence is 13 residues long. Per germline, CDR1 SGHRS and CDR2 YFSETQ. The CDR3 region has the DNA TGCGCCAGCAGCCACCCCGGTATCGACGAGCAGTACTTC. Translation: CASSHPGIDEQYF.

This clonotype was counted ten times or more. The chain couples TRBV5-1 to TRBJ2-5; TRBD2 aligns across 11 bases. V trimming: 3 bases; J trimming: 1 base; junction bases outside the gene matches: 11. The CDR3 is made up of 18 amino acids. Per germline, CDR1 SGHRS and CDR2 YFSETQ. The CDR3 nucleotides are TGCGCCAGCAGCTCCGTCTACCTAGCGGGGGGACCCCAAGAGACCCAGTACTTC. This gives the protein CASSSVYLAGGPQETQYF.

J is TRBJ2-7 and V is TRBV6-5; 7 bases fit TRBD2. Per the germline V gene, CDR1 is MNHEY and CDR2 is SVGAGI. The CDR3 covers 15 residues. Trimming at V came to 0 bases and at J to 5 bases, leaving 7 bases not matched to a gene. CDR3 region: CASSYSSLGTNEQYF. In nucleotides, the CDR3 is TGTGCCAGCAGTTACTCAAGCCTGGGGACTAACGAGCAGTACTTC.

This clonotype was seen more than once but under ten times. This rearrangement joins TRBV20-1 to TRBJ2-3, with TRBD2 matching 7 bases. The ends lost 3 bases at V and 1 base at J; junction bases unmatched: 7. The CDR3 is 15 residues long. Per germline, CDR1 DFQATT and CDR2 SNEGSKA (reference sequence). CDR3 in DNA: TGCAGTGCTAGTCCTAGCGGACTGCGCACAGATACGCAGTATTTT. Translated, it gives CSASPSGLRTDTQYF.

This clonotype has only a few counts. J is TRBJ2-4 and V is TRBV7-2; tentatively, D is TRBD2 (6 bases). This CDR3 spans 16 amino acids. The germline CDR1 and CDR2 sequences are SGHTA and FQGNSA. Trimming took 5 bases from V and 0 from J, leaving 14 bases between them. The CDR3 loop is CASSGGSGTAKNIQYF. The CDR3 bases are TGTGCCAGCAGCGGAGGGTCGGGCACAGCCAAAAACATTCAGTACTTC.

V usage is TRBV30 and J usage is TRBJ2-3, with 8 bases lining up with TRBD1. The CDR3 has 18 residues. Germline CDR1 and CDR2: GTSNPN and SVGIG (reference sequence). Unmatched junction bases numbered 16, after V lost 5 bases and J lost 0 bases. The CDR3 spells CAWRDRLLTTSSTDTQYF. The DNA for the CDR3 is TGTGCCTGGCGGGACAGGCTATTGACTACCTCTAGCACAGATACGCAGTATTTT.

The genes are TRBV6-1 and TRBJ2-3; D remains ambiguous. V was pared by 3 bases and J by 6 bases, with 16 bases between. The germline V gene encodes CDR1 MNHNS and CDR2 SASEGT. The CDR3 extends over 15 amino acids. The CDR3 spells CASSDWVTQGDTQYF. CDR3 DNA: TGTGCCAGCAGTGATTGGGTTACTCAAGGGGATACGCAGTATTTT.

The chain has TRBV30 and TRBJ2-7; D is unresolved. CDR3 length: 14 amino acids. Germline V gene sequence: CDR1 GTSNPN, CDR2 SVGIG (reference sequence). V shed 0 bases and J shed 0 bases, with 9 bases lying between them. This CDR3 is CAWSVAKSSYEQYF. The CDR3 region has the DNA TGTGCCTGGAGTGTGGCAAAGAGCTCCTACGAGCAGTACTTC. Complete variable domain (other parts from reference TRBV30 and TRBJ2-7): SQTIHQWPATLVQPVGSPLSLECTVEGTSNPNLYWYRQAAGRGLQLLFYSVGIGQISSEVPQNLSASRPQDRQFILSSKKLLLSDSGFYLCAWSVAKSSYEQYFGPGTRLTVT.

For this clonotype: A much larger clone sits a single nucleotide away, making a read error possible. V is TRBV28 and J is TRBJ2-7, with no clear D. Germline CDR1 and CDR2: MDHEN and SYDVKM. This CDR3 region has 12 residues. The V gene lost 4 bases and the J gene lost 8 bases, with 12 bases spanning the gap. The CDR3 loop reads CASSSRPFKQYF. As DNA, the CDR3 is TGTGCCAGCAGTTCCCGCCCCTTCAAGCAGTACTTC.

This clonotype was seen only a few times. V and J are TRBV10-3 and TRBJ1-3, with D unclear. The CDR3 has 16 amino acids. Trimming stripped 2 bases from V and 5 bases from J, with 16 bases between. CDR1 ENHRY and CDR2 SYGVKD come from the germline V gene. The CDR3 DNA follows: TGTGCCATCAGTGAGCCTTACACCCTTGATAGAAACACCATATATTTT. It yields the protein CAISEPYTLDRNTIYF.

The sample holds many counts of this clonotype. The gene calls are TRBV6-5 and TRBJ1-2; 10 bases map to TRBD1. This CDR3 has 13 residues. J lost 8 bases, V lost 7 bases, and 7 bases had no gene match. Germline V lookup: CDR1 MNHEY, CDR2 SVGAGI. CDR3 sequence (DNA): TGTGCCAGCACCACCGGGACAGGGGACGGCTACACCTTC. This codes for CASTTGTGDGYTF.

In its sample, this clonotype was seen many times. The chain recombines TRBV7-9 with TRBJ1-6; D possibly corresponds to TRBD1 (5 bases). The CDR3 consists of 17 residues. Deletions cut 5 bases from V and 3 bases from J, with 17 bases between. In germline, CDR1 is SEHNR, CDR2 FQNEAQ (reference sequence). CDR3 amino acids: CASSQSSGLFYNSPLHF. In nucleotides, the CDR3 is TGTGCCAGCAGCCAGAGTTCAGGGTTGTTCTATAATTCACCCCTCCACTTT.

In this sample, this clonotype turned up a few times. The gene calls are TRBV20-1 and TRBJ2-5; D is unclear. V lost 6 bases to trimming and J lost 5 bases, with 13 bases between them. CDR3 length: 12 amino acids. CDR1 DFQATT and CDR2 SNEGSKA come from the germline V gene (reference sequence). The CDR3 reads CSAVPVMETQYF. The CDR3 bases are TGCAGTGCCGTTCCGGTGATGGAGACCCAGTACTTC.

The sample holds many counts of this clonotype. The chain's CDR3 is CASSEEVGGAQNIQYF. DNA of the CDR3: TGTGCCAGCAGTGAAGAGGTCGGGGGGGCCCAAAACATTCAGTACTTC. This chain uses TRBV6-1 with TRBJ2-4; 8 nucleotides line up with TRBD2. Germline V gives CDR1 MNHNS, CDR2 SASEGT. This CDR3 has 16 residues. Trimming at V came to 1 base and at J to 5 bases, leaving 7 bases not matched to a gene.

This clonotype was counted only a few times. The chain employs TRBV9 and TRBJ2-3; D unclear. CDR1 and CDR2 (germline): SGDLS, YYNGEE. The ends were cut back, 4 bases at V and 8 bases at J, with 11 bases in the middle. CDR3 length equals 12 residues. The DNA for the CDR3 is TGTGCCAGCAGCACCGACCCTAGTACGCAGTATTTT. Protein sequence: CASSTDPSTQYF.

This clonotype turned up a few times. The chain employs TRBV18 and TRBJ2-5; D might be TRBD2 (5 bases). The CDR3 sequence is 14 residues long. Trimming stripped 2 bases from V and 5 bases from J, with 12 bases between. Germline V gives CDR1 KGHSH, CDR2 LQKENI. CDR3 residues: CASSPVGERETQYF. CDR3 DNA: TGTGCCAGCTCACCAGTGGGAGAACGGGAGACCCAGTACTTC.

Many counts were recorded for this clonotype. The chain carries TRBV4-3 and TRBJ2-1; D not certain. Germline V gene data show CDR1 as LGHNA and CDR2 as YSLEER. Trimming cost V 0 bases and J 2 bases, with 11 bases left between them. The CDR3 runs 16 residues. The CDR3 reads CASSQDIGLAYNEQFF. CDR3 nucleotide sequence: TGCGCCAGCAGCCAAGATATAGGGTTAGCCTACAATGAGCAGTTCTTC.

In this sample, this clonotype turned up many times. The CDR3 here is CASSQVSDSIGVEQYF. Here the CDR3 DNA reads TGCGCCAGCAGCCAGGTTTCAGACAGTATTGGGGTCGAGCAGTACTTC. This chain links TRBV4-3 with TRBJ2-7, with D perhaps matching TRBD1 (5 bases). CDR1 and CDR2 (germline): LGHNA, YSLEER. The CDR3 has 16 residues. V lost 3 bases and J lost 6, with 21 bases in between.

This clonotype came up a few times. V is TRBV4-3 and J is TRBJ2-7, with D possibly being TRBD1 (6 bases). V was pared by 0 bases and J by 7 bases, with 13 bases between. Germline V gene data show CDR1 as LGHNA and CDR2 as YSLEER. The CDR3 is made up of 14 amino acids. In nucleotides, the CDR3 is TGCGCCAGCAGCCAAGATTTGACAGGTTTTGAGCAGTACTTC. It codes for CASSQDLTGFEQYF.